A single T cell receptor beta chain is shown here with its context. It has no known antigen specificity. Within one base of it there is no much larger clone, and no base qualities were kept. The data belong to a study of shared clonotypes between healthy human individuals (dated by TCRdb to 2020 to 2021). Background on the whole study: The cohort comprised a couple of women and a few men aged 18 to 49 years. For each donor, CD4 naive and CD4 memory were each run on three plates, CD8 naive on two plates, and CD8 memory on one plate. Blood TCR repertoires of about 5 healthy adults were deeply sequenced to estimate repertoire size and the extent of clonotype sharing between individuals. To increase sequencing depth and limit assay-specific biases, different laboratories used diverse techniques to prepare libraries and sequence TCR repertoires. Each donor's leukapheresis produced roughly between about 0.9 and 9.5 billion PBMCs.

The donors were healthy, HIV-negative adults who had no recently reported acute infections or vaccinations. Every donor was a Caucasian adult residing in Nashville, Tennessee, USA. CD4+ T cells were enriched by magnetic negative selection, after which naive cells were positively selected on CD45RA and the negative fraction was taken as the memory subset. Blood was collected by leukapheresis, and PBMCs were isolated by Ficoll-Histopaque density gradient centrifugation and then cryopreserved in liquid nitrogen vapor phase. Purity and quantity of every magnetically sorted T cell population were checked by analytical flow cytometry. From each sorted fraction, genomic DNA was isolated and quantified by UV absorbance on a Nanodrop 2000c. The CDR3 measures 12 amino acids from cysteine to phenylalanine. The DNA shown is the 36-base CDR3, in frame from base 1. The germline ends are 10 bases apart after V is trimmed by 3 bases and J by 7 bases. The germline V gene (reference sequence) specifies GTSNPN as CDR1 and SVGIG as CDR2.

What the research found in general, with its limitations: Based on pairwise subsampling, the degree of clonotype sharing among donors was expected to be affected by sequencing depth. Rarefaction of sorted-subset datasets indicated incomplete sequencing despite the large sequencing depth. Because the study included only a small number of donors, the genetic and exposure-history diversity represented was limited. Compared with non-shared clonotypes, the clonotypes found in all four sorted-subset donors had higher generation probabilities. Sampling was restricted to blood, and TCR repertoires in tissues likely differ from the TCR repertoires found in blood. Naive subsets generally had larger estimated clonotype richness than memory subsets. Sharing across a handful of donors was observed for about 5% of naive CD4, less than 4% of naive CD8, 2% to 2.5% of memory CD4, and around 0.4% of memory CD8 clonotypes.

Using the deep immunoSEQ assay, TCR CDR3 regions were amplified from genomic DNA by multiplex PCR. Extracted genomic DNA from each cell subset was spread evenly across all wells of several immunoSEQ 96-well plates, with each plate serving as a replicate. For sorted subsets, 150 to 250 ng of genomic DNA, equivalent to some 30,000 T cell genomes, went into each replicate PCR. Purified libraries were quantified with a Qubit 3.0 fluorometer, sized on a Bioanalyzer 2100, and re-quantified with the KAPA Library Quantification kit. Every immunoSEQ 96-well plate was sequenced on a dedicated single-read 150-cycle Illumina NextSeq 550 flow cell. The study's processing was this. Because the immunoSEQ output included only junctional sequences and no quality scores, the filtering could not be the same as the filtering used for full-length reads. Sequences were annotated with PyIR, a Python wrapper for IgBLAST v1.9, using IMGT germline references to assign V/J genes and CDR3. Reads were removed for weak V/J assignments (E-value above 1e-6), missing CDR3, stop codons, out-of-frame junctions, or ambiguous translated residues. A V3J clonotype was defined by an identical inferred V gene, J gene, and CDR3 amino acid sequence. Percentage overlap between repertoires was computed as shared unique clonotypes divided by the size of the smaller repertoire. Three approaches were used to assess repertoire richness: RTK rarefaction, the Chao1 estimator, and Recon v2.1 estimates of unobserved clonotypes. Generation probabilities for all TCRbeta clonotypes obtained by the gDNA method from a handful of donors were computed using OLGA. The source is immuneACCESS, and TCRdb retained only in-frame sequences with V and J called. Part of the clones is not carried over; for the studies checked, unresolved V genes explain less than half of this, and the remainder is unexplained. V and J calls plus clone size are reproduced from that table; the DNA served to infer D and trimming. Across this sample there are 150,000 to 200,000 clones, with about 93% seen only once. 0.067% of the sample is in the top ten clones.

Input material: naive CD4+ T cells sorted from blood. According to the study, the label for this sample's cell subset or site signals: CD45RA+ positively selected. The chain joins TRBV30 to TRBJ2-1; the D gene is possibly TRBD2, with 6 bases matching. The TCR originated in a woman aged 25-40 years in good health. The DNA sequence reads TGTGCCTGGAGGGGCCGGGGGAATGAGCAGTTCTTC. Its translation reads: CAWRGRGNEQFF.